A single T cell receptor (beta chain) is shown here with its context. The antigen is unknown. This entry belongs to a study of cytotoxic CD8 clonotypes in ibrutinib-treated CLL. The trim removed 4 bases at V and 3 bases at J, leaving 4 bases unmatched. CDR1 and CDR2 from the germline V gene are GTSNPN and SVGIG (reference sequence). This CDR3 region has 13 residues. Clones were read by immunoSEQ multiplex PCR, and TCRdb kept only the in-frame ones, dropping some. The sample carries about 130,000 clones, 75% to 85% recorded once. Findings and caveats of the study: Higher circulating CD8+ T-cell counts strongly accompanied higher baseline clonality, above age-matched healthy donors.

The sample was PBMCs, taken after 12 months of ibrutinib treatment. The origin of this receptor is a human donor with chronic lymphocytic leukemia. This chain connects TRBV30 to TRBJ1-2, with 8 bases fitting TRBD1. The CDR3 nucleotides are TGTGCCTGGACAGGGGGCGAAGACTATGGCTACACCTTC. Its protein is CAWTGGEDYGYTF.